This TCR beta chain was profiled in a study of technical replicates of blood from several donors. The table came from immunoSEQ multiplex PCR; TCRdb's copy has only in-frame clones and leaves some out. The sample yields some 56,000 clones, 85% to 95% seen once. Trimming cost V 5 bases and J 2 bases; bases outside gene matches: 10. CDR3 length: 16 residues. The germline V gene encodes CDR1 MNHNY and CDR2 SVGAGI (reference sequence). Sequencing input: PBMCs. The V call is TRBV6-6, the J call TRBJ2-3, with TRBD1 matching 7 bases. This TCR was recovered from a human donor in good health. Some clones in this sample may be carry-over from other donors' samples. CDR3 amino acids: CASSNLRQGITDTQYF. For the CDR3, the DNA is TGTGCCAGCAGTAATCTTCGACAGGGAATCACAGATACGCAGTATTTT.